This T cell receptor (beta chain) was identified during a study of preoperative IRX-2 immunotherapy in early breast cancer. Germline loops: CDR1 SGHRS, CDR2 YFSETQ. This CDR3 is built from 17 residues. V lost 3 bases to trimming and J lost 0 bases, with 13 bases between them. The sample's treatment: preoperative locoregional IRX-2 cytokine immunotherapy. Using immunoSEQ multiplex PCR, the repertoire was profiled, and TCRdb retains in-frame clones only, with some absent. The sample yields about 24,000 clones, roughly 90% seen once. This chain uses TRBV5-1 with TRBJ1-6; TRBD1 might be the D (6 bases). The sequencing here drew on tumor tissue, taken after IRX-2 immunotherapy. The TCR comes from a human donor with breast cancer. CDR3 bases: TGCGCCAGCAGCTCCGGACAGCAGAGCTCCTATAATTCACCCCTCCACTTT. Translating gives CASSSGQQSSYNSPLHF.